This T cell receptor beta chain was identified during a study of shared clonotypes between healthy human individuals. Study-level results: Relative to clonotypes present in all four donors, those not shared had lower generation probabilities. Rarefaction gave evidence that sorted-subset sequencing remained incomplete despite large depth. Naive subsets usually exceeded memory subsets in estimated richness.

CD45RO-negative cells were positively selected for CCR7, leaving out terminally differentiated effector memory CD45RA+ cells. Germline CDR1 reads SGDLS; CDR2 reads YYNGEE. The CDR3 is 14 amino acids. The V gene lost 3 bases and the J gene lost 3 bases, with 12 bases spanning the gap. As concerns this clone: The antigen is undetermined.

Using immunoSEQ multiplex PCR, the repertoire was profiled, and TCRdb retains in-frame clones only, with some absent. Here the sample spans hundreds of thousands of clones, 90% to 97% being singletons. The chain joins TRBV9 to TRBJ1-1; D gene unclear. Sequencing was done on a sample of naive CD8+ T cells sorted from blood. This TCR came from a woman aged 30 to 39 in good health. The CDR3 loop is CASSEVQHHTEAFF. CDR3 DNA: TGTGCCAGCAGCGAAGTACAGCACCACACTGAAGCTTTCTTT.